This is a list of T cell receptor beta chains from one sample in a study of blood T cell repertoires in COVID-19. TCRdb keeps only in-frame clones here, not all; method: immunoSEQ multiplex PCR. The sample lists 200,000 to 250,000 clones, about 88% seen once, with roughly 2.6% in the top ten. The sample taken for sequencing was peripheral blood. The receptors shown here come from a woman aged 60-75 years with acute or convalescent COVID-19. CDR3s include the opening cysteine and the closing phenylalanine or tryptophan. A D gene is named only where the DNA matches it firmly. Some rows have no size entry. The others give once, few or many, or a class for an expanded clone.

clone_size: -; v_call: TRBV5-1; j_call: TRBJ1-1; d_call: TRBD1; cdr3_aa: CASSVGTANTEAFF; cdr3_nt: TGCGCCAGCAGCGTAGGGACAGCGAACACTGAAGCTTTCTTT
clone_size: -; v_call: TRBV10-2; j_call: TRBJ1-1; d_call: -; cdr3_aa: CASSESRGYTEAFF; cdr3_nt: TGCGCCAGCAGTGAGTCGAGAGGGTACACTGAAGCTTTCTTT
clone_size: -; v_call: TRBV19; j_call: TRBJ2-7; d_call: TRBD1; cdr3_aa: CASSIAGTGAYEQYF; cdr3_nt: TGTGCCAGTAGTATAGCCGGGACAGGAGCCTACGAGCAGTACTTC
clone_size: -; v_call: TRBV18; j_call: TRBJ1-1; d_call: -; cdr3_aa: CASSPYQASVNTEAFF; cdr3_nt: TGTGCCAGCTCACCTTACCAGGCTTCGGTGAACACTGAAGCTTTCTTT
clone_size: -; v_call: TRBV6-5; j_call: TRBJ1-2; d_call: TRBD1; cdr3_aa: CASLGQGFYGYTF; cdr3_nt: TGTGCCAGCCTCGGACAGGGCTTTTATGGCTACACCTTC
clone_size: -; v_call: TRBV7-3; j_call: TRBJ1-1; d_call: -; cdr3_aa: CASRPGPGVTEAFF; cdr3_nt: TGTGCCAGCAGACCCGGACCGGGGGTCACTGAAGCTTTCTTT
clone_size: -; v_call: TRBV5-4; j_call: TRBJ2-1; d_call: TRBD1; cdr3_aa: CASSAGQGGGNEQFF; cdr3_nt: TGTGCCAGCAGCGCGGGACAGGGAGGGGGGAATGAGCAGTTCTTC
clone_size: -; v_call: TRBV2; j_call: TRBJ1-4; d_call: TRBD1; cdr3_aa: CASRSGTGGNNEKLFF; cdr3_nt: TGTGCCAGCAGGTCCGGGACAGGGGGAAATAATGAAAAACTGTTTTTT
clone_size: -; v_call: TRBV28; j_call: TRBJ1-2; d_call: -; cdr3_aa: CASSSSRGYGYTF; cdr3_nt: TGTGCCAGCAGTTCCAGCAGGGGCTATGGCTACACCTTC
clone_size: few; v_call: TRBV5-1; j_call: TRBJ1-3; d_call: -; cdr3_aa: CASRTENSGNTIYF; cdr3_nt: TGCGCCAGCAGAACCGAGAACTCTGGAAACACCATATATTTT
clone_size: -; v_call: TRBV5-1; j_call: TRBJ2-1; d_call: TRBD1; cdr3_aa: CASSQGQGARAWSYNEQFF; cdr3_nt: TGCGCCAGCAGCCAGGGACAGGGGGCTCGAGCCTGGTCCTACAATGAGCAGTTCTTC
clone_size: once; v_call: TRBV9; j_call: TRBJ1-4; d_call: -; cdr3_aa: CASSVGSPGHAEKLFF; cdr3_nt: TGTGCCAGCAGCGTAGGAAGCCCGGGACATGCGGAAAAACTGTTTTTT
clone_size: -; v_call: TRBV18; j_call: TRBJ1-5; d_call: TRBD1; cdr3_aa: CASSPGQENQPQHF; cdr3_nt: TGTGCCAGCTCACCGGGACAGGAGAATCAGCCCCAGCATTTT
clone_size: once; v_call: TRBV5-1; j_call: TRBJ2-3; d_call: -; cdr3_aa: CASKDTRADTQYF; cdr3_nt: TGCGCCAGCAAGGACACCCGCGCAGATACGCAGTATTTT
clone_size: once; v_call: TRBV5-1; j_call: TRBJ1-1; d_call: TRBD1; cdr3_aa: CASSGTGMVTEAFF; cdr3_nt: TGCGCCAGCAGCGGGACAGGGATGGTCACTGAAGCTTTCTTT
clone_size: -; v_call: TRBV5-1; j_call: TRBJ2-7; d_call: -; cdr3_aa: CASSLTGSYEQYF; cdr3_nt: TGCGCCAGCAGCCTCACAGGTTCCTACGAGCAGTACTTC
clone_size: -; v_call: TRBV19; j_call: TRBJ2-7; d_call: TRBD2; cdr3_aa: CASSRLAFDYEQYF; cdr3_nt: TGTGCCAGTAGCAGACTAGCGTTCGACTACGAGCAGTACTTC
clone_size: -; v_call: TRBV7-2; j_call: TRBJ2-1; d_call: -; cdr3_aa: CASRTTRGRNGNEQFF; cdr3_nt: TGTGCCAGCAGAACAACCAGGGGCCGGAACGGCAATGAGCAGTTCTTC
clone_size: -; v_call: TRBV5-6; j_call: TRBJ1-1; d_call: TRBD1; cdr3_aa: CASSLSGQGAPNTEAFF; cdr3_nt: TGTGCCAGCAGCTTGAGTGGACAGGGGGCCCCGAACACTGAAGCTTTCTTT
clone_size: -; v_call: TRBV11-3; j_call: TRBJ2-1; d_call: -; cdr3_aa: CASSFGQGRSEQFF; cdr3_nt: TGTGCCAGCAGCTTCGGCCAGGGGCGGAGTGAGCAGTTCTTC
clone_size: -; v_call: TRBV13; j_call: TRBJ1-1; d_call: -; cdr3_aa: CASSLGGVTTVNTEAFF; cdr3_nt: TGTGCCAGCAGCTTGGGAGGGGTCACGACAGTGAACACTGAAGCTTTCTTT
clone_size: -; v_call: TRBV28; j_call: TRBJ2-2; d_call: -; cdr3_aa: CASSSPGTGGGELFF; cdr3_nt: TGTGCCAGCAGTTCCCCCGGGACCGGGGGCGGGGAGCTGTTTTTT
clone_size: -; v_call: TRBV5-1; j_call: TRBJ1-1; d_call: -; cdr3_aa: CASSLDSPRGDEAFF; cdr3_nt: TGCGCCAGCAGCTTGGACAGCCCTCGGGGGGATGAAGCTTTCTTT
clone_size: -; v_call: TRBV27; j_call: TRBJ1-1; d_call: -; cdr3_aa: CASSFGFEAFF; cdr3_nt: TGTGCCAGCAGTTTTGGCTTTGAAGCTTTCTTT
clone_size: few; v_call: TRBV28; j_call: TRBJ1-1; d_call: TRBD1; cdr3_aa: CASTTYRTGLNTEAFF; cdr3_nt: TGTGCCAGCACCACCTATCGGACAGGTTTGAACACTGAAGCTTTCTTT
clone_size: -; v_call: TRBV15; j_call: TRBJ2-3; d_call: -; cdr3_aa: CATSTGYPTDTQYF; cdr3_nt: TGTGCCACCAGCACAGGGTACCCCACAGATACGCAGTATTTT
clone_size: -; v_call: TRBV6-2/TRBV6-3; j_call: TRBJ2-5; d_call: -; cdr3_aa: CASSYMRASTQETQYF; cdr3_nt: TGTGCCAGCAGTTACATGCGTGCGTCTACCCAAGAGACCCAGTACTTC
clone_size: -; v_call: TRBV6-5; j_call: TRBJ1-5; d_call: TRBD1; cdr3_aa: CASTTGVGQPQHF; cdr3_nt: TGTGCCAGCACTACAGGGGTAGGTCAGCCCCAGCATTTT
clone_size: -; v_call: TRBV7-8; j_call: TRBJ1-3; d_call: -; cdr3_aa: CASSSRIGGQGFSGNTIYF; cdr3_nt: TGTGCCAGCAGCTCTAGAATCGGGGGTCAGGGCTTCTCTGGAAACACCATATATTTT
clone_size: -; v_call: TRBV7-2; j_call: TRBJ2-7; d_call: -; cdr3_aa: CASSPGTLNYEQYF; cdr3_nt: TGTGCCAGCAGCCCCGGGACTTTGAACTACGAGCAGTACTTC
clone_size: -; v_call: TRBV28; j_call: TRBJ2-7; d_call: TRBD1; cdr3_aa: CASSLRTGPYEQYF; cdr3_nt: TGTGCCAGCAGCCTTCGGACAGGGCCCTACGAGCAGTACTTC
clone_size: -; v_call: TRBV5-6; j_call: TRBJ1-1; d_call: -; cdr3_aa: CASRRGVRDTEAFF; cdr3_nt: TGTGCCAGCAGGCGGGGGGTTAGGGACACTGAAGCTTTCTTT
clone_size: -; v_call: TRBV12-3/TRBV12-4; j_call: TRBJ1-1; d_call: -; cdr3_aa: CASTLFQGSEAFF; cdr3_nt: TGTGCCAGCACCTTATTTCAGGGTAGTGAAGCTTTCTTT
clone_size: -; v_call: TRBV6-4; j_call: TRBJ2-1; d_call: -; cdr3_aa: CASKVDAGALAGEQFF; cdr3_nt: TGTGCCAGCAAGGTGGACGCGGGGGCCTTGGCAGGGGAGCAGTTCTTC
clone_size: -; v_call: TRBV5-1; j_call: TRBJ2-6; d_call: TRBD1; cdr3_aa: CASSKAVQGVPSGANVLTF; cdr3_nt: TGCGCCAGCAGCAAGGCGGTACAGGGGGTTCCGTCTGGGGCCAACGTCCTGACTTTC
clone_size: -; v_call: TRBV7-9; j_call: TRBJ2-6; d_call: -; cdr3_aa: CASSLGGSGANVLTF; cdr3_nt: TGTGCCAGCAGCTTAGGAGGCTCTGGGGCCAACGTCCTGACTTTC
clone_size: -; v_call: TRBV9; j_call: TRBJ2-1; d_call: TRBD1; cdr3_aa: CASSVGTGGINEQFF; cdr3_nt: TGTGCCAGCAGCGTAGGGACAGGGGGAATCAATGAGCAGTTCTTC
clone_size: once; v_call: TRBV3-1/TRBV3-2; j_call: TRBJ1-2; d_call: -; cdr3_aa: CASSQVDFGYTF; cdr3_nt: TGTGCCAGCAGCCAAGTAGACTTTGGCTACACCTTC
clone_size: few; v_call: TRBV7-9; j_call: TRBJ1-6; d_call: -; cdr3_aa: CASSYGDINSPLHF; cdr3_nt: TGTGCCAGCAGCTACGGGGACATAAATTCACCCCTCCACTTT
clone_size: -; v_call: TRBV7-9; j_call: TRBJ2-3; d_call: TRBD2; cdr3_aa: CASSLVGAGEHF; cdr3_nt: TGTGCCAGCAGCTTAGTCGGAGCGGGGGAGCATTTT
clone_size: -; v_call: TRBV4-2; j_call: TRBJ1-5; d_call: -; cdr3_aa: CASSQFQYSNQPQHF; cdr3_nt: TGTGCCAGCAGCCAATTCCAGTATAGCAATCAGCCCCAGCATTTT
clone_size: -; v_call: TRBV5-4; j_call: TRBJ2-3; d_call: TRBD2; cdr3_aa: CASSTTGTTRNTDTQYF; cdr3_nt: TGTGCCAGCAGTACTACCGGGACTACGCGTAACACAGATACGCAGTATTTT
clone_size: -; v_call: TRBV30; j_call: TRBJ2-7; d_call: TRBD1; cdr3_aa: CAWSRDRGLRYF; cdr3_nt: TGTGCCTGGAGCCGGGACAGGGGGCTCCGGTACTTC
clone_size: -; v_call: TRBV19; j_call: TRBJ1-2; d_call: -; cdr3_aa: CASSIVAGYYGYTF; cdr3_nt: TGTGCCAGTAGTATAGTCGCGGGGTACTATGGCTACACCTTC
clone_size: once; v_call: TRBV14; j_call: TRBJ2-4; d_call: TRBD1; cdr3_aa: CASSPDFSTGELSKNIQYF; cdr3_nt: TGTGCCAGCAGCCCTGACTTCTCGACAGGGGAGCTATCCAAAAACATTCAGTACTTC
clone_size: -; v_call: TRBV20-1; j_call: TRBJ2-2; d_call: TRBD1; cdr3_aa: CSASGGQGNTGELFF; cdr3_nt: TGCAGTGCTAGTGGCGGACAGGGAAACACCGGGGAGCTGTTTTTT
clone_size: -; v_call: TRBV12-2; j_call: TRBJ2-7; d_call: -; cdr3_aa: CASRLDYLNLAGAPQYF; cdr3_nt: TGTGCAAGTCGCTTAGACTATTTGAACTTAGCGGGAGCTCCACAGTACTTC
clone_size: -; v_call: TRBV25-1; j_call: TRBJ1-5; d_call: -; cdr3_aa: CASMRTQHF; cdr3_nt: TGTGCCAGCATGAGGACCCAGCATTTT
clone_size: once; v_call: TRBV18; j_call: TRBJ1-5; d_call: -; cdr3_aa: CASSPREGSNQPQHF; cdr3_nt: TGTGCCAGCTCACCACGTGAGGGTAGCAATCAGCCCCAGCATTTT
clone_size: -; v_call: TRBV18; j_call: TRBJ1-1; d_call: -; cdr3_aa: CASSPQGPAMTEAFF; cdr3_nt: TGTGCCAGCTCACCACAGGGGCCGGCCATGACTGAAGCTTTCTTT
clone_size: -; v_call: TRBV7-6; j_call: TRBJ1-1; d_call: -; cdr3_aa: CASSSQGGAFF; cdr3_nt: TGTGCCAGCAGCTCCCAGGGAGGAGCTTTCTTT
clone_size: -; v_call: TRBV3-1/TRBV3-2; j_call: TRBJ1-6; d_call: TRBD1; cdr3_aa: CASSSGTGGRALHF; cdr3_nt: TGTGCCAGCAGCTCCGGGACAGGGGGAAGGGCCCTCCACTTT
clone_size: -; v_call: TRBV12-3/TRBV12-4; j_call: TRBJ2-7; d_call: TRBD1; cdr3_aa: CASSLGQGYEQYF; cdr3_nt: TGTGCCAGCAGCCTGGGACAGGGGTACGAGCAGTACTTC
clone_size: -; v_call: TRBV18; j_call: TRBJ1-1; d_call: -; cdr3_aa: CASSPPTLGQNTEAFF; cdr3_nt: TGTGCCAGCTCACCACCGACCCTGGGCCAGAACACTGAAGCTTTCTTT
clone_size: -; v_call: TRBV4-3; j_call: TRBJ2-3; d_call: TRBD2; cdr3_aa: CASSQGSGEWQYF; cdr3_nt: TGCGCCAGCAGCCAGGGGAGCGGGGAGTGGCAGTATTTT